This paragraph covers one T cell receptor beta chain sequence. The data were obtained in a study of control samples from healthy donors and cancer patients. Using immunoSEQ multiplex PCR, the repertoire was profiled, and TCRdb retains in-frame clones only, with some absent. The sample has more than 95,000 clones; approximately 90% are singletons. Trimming removed 3 bases at V and 2 bases at J, with 11 bases between. The CDR3 is 14 residues long. Germline V gene data show CDR1 as LNHDA and CDR2 as SQIVND (reference sequence). This clonotype was obtained from a woman aged 70 to 79 in good health. Sequencing input: blood. The chain is built from TRBV19 and TRBJ2-7, with D tentatively TRBD1 (6 bases). The CDR3: CASSMAGEAYEQYF. CDR3 nucleotides: TGTGCCAGTAGTATGGCAGGGGAAGCCTACGAGCAGTACTTC.